Included here is one T cell receptor beta chain sequence, with context. The record originates from a study of T cell changes during pregnancy in multiple sclerosis. The method was immunoSEQ multiplex PCR; TCRdb's version includes in-frame clones alone and lacks a portion of them. The sample records 60,000 to 85,000 clones, about 91% being singletons. The sequence was collected from a female donor with multiple sclerosis, enrolled in a pregnancy study. The material sequenced was peripheral blood, taken in the first trimester of pregnancy.

The CDR3 protein is CASSLGGRLAKNIQYF. The CDR3 nucleotides are TGTGCCAGCAGTTTAGGTGGGAGATTAGCCAAAAACATTCAGTACTTC. The chain joins TRBV28 to TRBJ2-4, with D possibly TRBD2 on 5 matching bases. The CDR3 loop spans 16 amino acids. The V gene's germline CDR1 is MDHEN and CDR2 SYDVKM. Trimming cost V 2 bases and J 0 bases, with 11 bases left between them.